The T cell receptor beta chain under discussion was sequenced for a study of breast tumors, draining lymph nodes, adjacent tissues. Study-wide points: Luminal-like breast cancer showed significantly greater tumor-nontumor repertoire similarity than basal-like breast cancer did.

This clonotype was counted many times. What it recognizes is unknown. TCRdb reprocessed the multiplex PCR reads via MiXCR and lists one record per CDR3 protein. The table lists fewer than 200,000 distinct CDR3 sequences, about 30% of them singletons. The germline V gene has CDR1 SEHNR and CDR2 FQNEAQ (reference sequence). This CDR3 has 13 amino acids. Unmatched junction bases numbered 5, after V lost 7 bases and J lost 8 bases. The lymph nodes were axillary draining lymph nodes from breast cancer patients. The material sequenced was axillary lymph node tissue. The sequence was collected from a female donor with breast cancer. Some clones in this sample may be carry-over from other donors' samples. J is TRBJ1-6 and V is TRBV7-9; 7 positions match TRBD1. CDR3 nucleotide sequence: TGTGCCAGCACGTTTACAGGGGATTCACCCCTCCACTTT. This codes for CASTFTGDSPLHF.